What follows are 6 T cell receptor beta chains derived from one specimen sequenced in a study of regulatory T cells in long-lasting Graves disease. Noted time point: newly diagnosed GD, antithyroid drugs for less than 3 months. From PBMCs, RNA was extracted and then used to make the TCR library. Arm-PCR of CDR3 regions with iRepertoire HTBI primers generated TCR beta libraries. MiXCR, applied by TCRdb to the multiplex PCR reads, yields one record per CDR3 protein. The table shows 250,000 to 300,000 distinct CDR3 sequences, with approximately 18% occurring only once. The sample was also reused in another study, on T cells in Graves' hyperthyroidism and ophthalmopathy.

Sequencing used peripheral blood mononuclear cells (PBMCs), obtained at new diagnosis, from a patient treated with antithyroid drugs. The receptor source for this set is a woman in her thirties with Graves disease.

This clonotype was counted many times. The chain recombines TRBV7-9 with TRBJ1-4; D unresolved. This CDR3 has 15 residues. The V end lost 5 bases, the J end lost 8 bases, and 18 bases lay between the germline ends. CDR1 SEHNR and CDR2 FQNEAQ come from the germline V gene (reference sequence). The CDR3 region is CASSPQQNREEKLFF. Written as DNA, the CDR3 is TGTGCCAGCAGCCCCCAACAAAATCGGGAAGAAAAACTGTTTTTT.

A word on this clonotype: A much larger clone lies a single base off, so this may be a read error. Written as DNA, the CDR3 is TGCAGTGCTAGAGGGGGAAGGGACTCGGAGACCAAGTACTTC. It yields the protein CSARGGRDSETKYF. This sequence joins TRBV20-1 and TRBJ2-3; TRBD2 might be the D (6 bases). This CDR3 contains 14 residues. Germline values: CDR1 DFQATT, CDR2 SNEGSKA (reference sequence).

This clonotype was counted at least ten times. The genes are TRBV12-3 or TRBV12-4 and TRBJ2-3; the D gene is possibly TRBD2 (6 bases). The V gene lost 5 bases and the J gene lost 4 bases, with 16 bases spanning the gap. This CDR3 region has 15 residues. The CDR3 is CASSPLVGGPDTQYF. The CDR3 region has the DNA TGTGCCAGCAGTCCACTAGTGGGAGGACCAGATACGCAGTATTTT.

The sample holds a few counts of this clonotype. J is TRBJ2-7 and V is TRBV6-9; tentative D call: TRBD2 (5 bases). Germline CDR1 and CDR2: MNHGY and SVAAGI. This CDR3 spans 14 amino acids. Trimming removed 3 bases from V and 3 bases from J, with 12 bases in between. The CDR3, as DNA: TGTGCCAGCAGTTACTCACGGGGTGGCTACGAGCAGTACTTC. Protein: CASSYSRGGYEQYF.

V and J are TRBV7-6 and TRBJ1-4; D gene unclear. The V gene lost 3 bases and the J gene lost 5 bases, with 10 bases spanning the gap. CDR1 is SGHVS, CDR2 FNYEAQ, per germline. CDR3 length: 14 amino acids. CDR3 nucleotides: TGTGCCAGCAGCTTCTCACCCTCAAATGAAAAACTGTTTTTT. The encoded protein is CASSFSPSNEKLFF.

This clonotype was counted once. This may be a read error: a much more frequent sequence differs by one nucleotide. The chain carries TRBV7-3 and TRBJ1-3; tentative D call: TRBD1 (5 bases). Germline values: CDR1 SGHTA, CDR2 FQGTGA. The CDR3 runs 13 residues. This chain's CDR3 is CAISLGARNTIYF. CDR3 nucleotide sequence: TGTGCCATCAGCTTAGGGGCCAGAAACACCATATATTTT.